The 7 T cell receptor beta chains reported below all come from one sample, sequenced in a study of blood T cell repertoires in COVID-19. The assay was immunoSEQ multiplex PCR, and TCRdb's table has in-frame clones only and misses some. The data hold 50,000 to 65,000 clones, with roughly 76% observed a single time. The material sequenced was peripheral blood. The origin of the receptors is a woman aged 60-75 years with acute or convalescent COVID-19.

The gene calls are TRBV19 and TRBJ2-3, with 13 bases that match TRBD2. Germline V gene lookup returns CDR1 LNHDA and CDR2 SQIVND (reference sequence). CDR3 size: 18 residues. With V trimmed by 3 bases and J by 0 bases, 6 bases remained unmatched. This CDR3 reads CASSMPGLAGLSTDTQYF. The CDR3 region has the DNA TGTGCCAGTAGTATGCCGGGACTAGCGGGGCTTAGCACAGATACGCAGTATTTT.

J is TRBJ2-1 and V is TRBV11-2, with TRBD2 matching over 8 bases. The CDR3 consists of 16 residues. J gave up 0 bases and V 2 bases, and 3 bases lay outside the gene matches. Per germline, CDR1 SGHAT and CDR2 FQNNGV. DNA for the CDR3: TGTGCCAGCAGCTTATTGCGGGGGGCCTCCTACAATGAGCAGTTCTTC. Translated: CASSLLRGASYNEQFF.

The rearrangement uses TRBV5-4 and TRBJ1-2, with 7 bases that match TRBD1. Trimming took 3 bases from V and 6 from J; bases not matched to a gene: 8. CDR1 and CDR2 (germline): SGHNT, YYREEE (reference sequence). The CDR3 is 14 residues long. The CDR3 DNA reads as TGTGCCAGCAGCTCTGCCCTCGGGACAGATGGCTACACCTTC. Translation gives CASSSALGTDGYTF.

V is TRBV19 and J is TRBJ2-7; 9 positions match TRBD2. V was pared by 7 bases and J by 3 bases, with 13 bases of the junction left unmatched. Germline V CDR1 and CDR2: LNHDA, SQIVND (reference sequence). The CDR3 is 16 residues long. The CDR3 protein is CASKREAGGQIYEQYF. The CDR3 region has the DNA TGTGCCAGTAAAAGAGAAGCGGGGGGCCAAATCTACGAGCAGTACTTC.

For the CDR3, the DNA is TGTGCCTCACAAAGTCGGGGACAGAGCACCGGGGAGCTGTTTTTT. Protein sequence: CASQSRGQSTGELFF. The chain joins TRBV2 to TRBJ2-2; the match to TRBD1 covers 7 bases. The germline gives CDR1 SNHLY, CDR2 FYNNEI. J gave up 4 bases and V 11 bases, and 13 bases lay outside the gene matches. CDR3 length: 15 amino acids. Combining the CDR3 with reference TRBV2 and TRBJ2-2 gives the whole variable domain EPEVTQTPSHQVTQMGQEVILRCVPISNHLYFYWYRQILGQKVEFLVSFYNNEISEKSEIFDDQFSVERPDGSNFTLKIRSTKLEDSAMYFCASQSRGQSTGELFFGEGSRLTVL.

This chain uses TRBV6-5 with TRBJ2-7, with 7 nucleotides matching TRBD2. After removal of 11 bases from V and 2 bases from J, the junction contained 9 bases not matched to a gene. Germline CDR1 and CDR2: MNHEY and SVGAGI. The CDR3 is made up of 13 amino acids. The CDR3 nucleotides read TGTGCCGTGGGGCAGCGGGGCCCCTACGAGCAGTACTTC. Protein product: CAVGQRGPYEQYF.

The V gene is TRBV9, the J gene TRBJ2-1, with unresolved D. This CDR3 is 13 amino acids long. V lost 0 bases, J lost 5 bases, and 6 bases lay in between. Germline loops: CDR1 SGDLS, CDR2 YYNGEE. The CDR3 is CASSVDYDNEQFF. The CDR3 coding sequence is TGTGCCAGCAGCGTAGACTACGACAATGAGCAGTTCTTC.